This TCR beta chain was profiled in a study of cytomegalovirus exposure and HLA in healthy donors. Whole-study results and caveats: It emerged from a later analysis that several of the most significant clusters appeared to be linked to common viral pathogens.

Comment on this clone: The antigen remains undetermined.

CDR3 length equals 15 residues. Germline loops: CDR1 MNHNS, CDR2 SASEGT. 13 Jbeta primers and 60 Vbeta primers were used for the PCR. The protocol was immunoSEQ multiplex PCR, while the TCRdb copy is restricted to in-frame clones and leaves out a portion. The repertoire holds about 140,000 clones, approximately 82% seen once, with approximately 1.9% in the top ten. This rearrangement joins TRBV6-1 to TRBJ2-5; tentatively, D is TRBD1 or TRBD2 (5 bases each). With the DNA end fitting TRBJ2-7 better, the J assignment may be wrong. The source is a woman in her 40s in good health and CMV-seronegative. The sample taken for sequencing was PBMCs. In DNA form, the CDR3 reads TGTGCCAGCAGGAGCCAAGGACTGGGGGCCTACGAGCAGTACTTC. This translates into CASRSQGLGAYEQYF.